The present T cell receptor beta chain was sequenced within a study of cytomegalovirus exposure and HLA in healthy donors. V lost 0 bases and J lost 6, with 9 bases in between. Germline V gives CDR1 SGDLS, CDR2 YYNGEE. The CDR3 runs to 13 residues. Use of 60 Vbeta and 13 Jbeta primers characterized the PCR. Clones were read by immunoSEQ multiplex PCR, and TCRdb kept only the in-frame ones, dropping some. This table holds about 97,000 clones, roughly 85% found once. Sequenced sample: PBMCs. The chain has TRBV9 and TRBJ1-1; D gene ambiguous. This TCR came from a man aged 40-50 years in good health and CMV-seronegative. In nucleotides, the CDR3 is TGTGCCAGCAGCGTAGGACATGAAGCTGAAGCTTTCTTT. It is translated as CASSVGHEAEAFF. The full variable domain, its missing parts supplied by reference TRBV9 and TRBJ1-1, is DSGVTQTPKHLITATGQRVTLRCSPRSGDLSVYWYQQSLDQGLQFLIQYYNGEERAKGNILERFSAQQFPDLHSELNLSSLELGDSALYFCASSVGHEAEAFFGQGTRLTVV.